One T cell receptor beta chain is described in this entry. This specimen comes from a study of OX40 agonist ivuxolimab in advanced cancers. CDR1 is LGHNA, CDR2 YNFKEQ, per germline. J was trimmed by 6 bases and V by 4 bases; bases with no gene match: 2. This CDR3 spans 13 amino acids. Clones were read by immunoSEQ multiplex PCR, and TCRdb kept only the in-frame ones, dropping some. This table has tens of thousands of clones, about 85% appearing once. The J gene is TRBJ1-2, the V gene TRBV4-2; 10 bases map to TRBD1. The sample here was CD4+ or CD8+ T cells sorted from blood, taken in a trial of the OX40 agonist ivuxolimab. This receptor was identified in an adult with an advanced solid tumor such as melanoma, head and neck, liver or kidney cancer. CDR3 bases: TGTGCCAGCAGCCGCGGACAGGGGGATGGCTACACCTTC. This gives the protein CASSRGQGDGYTF.